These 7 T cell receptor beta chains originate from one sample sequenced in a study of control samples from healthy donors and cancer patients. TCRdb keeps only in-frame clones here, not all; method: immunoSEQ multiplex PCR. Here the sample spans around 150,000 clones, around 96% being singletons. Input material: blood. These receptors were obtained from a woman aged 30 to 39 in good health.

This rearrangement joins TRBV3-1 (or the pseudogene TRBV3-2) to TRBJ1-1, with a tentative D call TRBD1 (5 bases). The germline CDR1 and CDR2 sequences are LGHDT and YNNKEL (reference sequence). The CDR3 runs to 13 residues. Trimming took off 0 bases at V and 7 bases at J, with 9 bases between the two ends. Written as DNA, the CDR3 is TGTGCCAGCAGCCAAGATCAGGGAGGTGAAGCTTTCTTT. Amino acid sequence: CASSQDQGGEAFF.

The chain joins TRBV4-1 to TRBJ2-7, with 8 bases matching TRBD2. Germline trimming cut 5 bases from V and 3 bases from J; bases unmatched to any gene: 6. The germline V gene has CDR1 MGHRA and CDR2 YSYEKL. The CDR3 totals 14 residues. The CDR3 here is CASSYPGGNYEQYF. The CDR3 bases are TGCGCCAGCAGCTATCCGGGGGGGAACTACGAGCAGTACTTC.

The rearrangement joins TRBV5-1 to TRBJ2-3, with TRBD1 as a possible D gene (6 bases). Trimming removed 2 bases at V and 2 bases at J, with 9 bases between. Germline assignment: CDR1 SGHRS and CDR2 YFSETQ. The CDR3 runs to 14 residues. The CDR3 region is CASSFGGNTDTQYF. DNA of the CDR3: TGCGCCAGCAGCTTTGGGGGCAACACAGATACGCAGTATTTT.

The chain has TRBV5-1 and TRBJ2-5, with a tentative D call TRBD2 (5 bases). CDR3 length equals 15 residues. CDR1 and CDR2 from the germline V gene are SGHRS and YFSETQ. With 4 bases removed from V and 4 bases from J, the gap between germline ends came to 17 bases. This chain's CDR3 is CASSPVGSGGETQYF. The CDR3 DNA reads TGCGCCAGCAGCCCCGTTGGGAGCGGAGGAGAGACCCAGTACTTC.

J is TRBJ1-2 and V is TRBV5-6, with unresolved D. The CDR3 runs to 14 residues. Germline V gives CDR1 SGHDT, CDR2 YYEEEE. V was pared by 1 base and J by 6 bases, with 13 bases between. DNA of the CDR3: TGTGCCAGCAGCTTGCCCGGGGATGAGGATGGCTACACCTTC. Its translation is CASSLPGDEDGYTF.

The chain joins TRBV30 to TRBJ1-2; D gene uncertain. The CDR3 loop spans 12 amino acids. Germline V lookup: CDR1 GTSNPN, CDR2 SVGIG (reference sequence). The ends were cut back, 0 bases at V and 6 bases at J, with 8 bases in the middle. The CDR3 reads CAWSVRRNGYTF. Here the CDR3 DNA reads TGTGCCTGGAGTGTACGAAGAAATGGCTACACCTTC.

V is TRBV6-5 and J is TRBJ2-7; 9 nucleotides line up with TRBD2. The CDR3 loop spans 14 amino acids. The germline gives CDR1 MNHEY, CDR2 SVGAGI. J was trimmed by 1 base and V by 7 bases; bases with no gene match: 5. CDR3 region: CASTRGRDSYEQYF. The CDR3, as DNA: TGTGCCAGCACCCGCGGGAGGGATTCCTACGAGCAGTACTTC.